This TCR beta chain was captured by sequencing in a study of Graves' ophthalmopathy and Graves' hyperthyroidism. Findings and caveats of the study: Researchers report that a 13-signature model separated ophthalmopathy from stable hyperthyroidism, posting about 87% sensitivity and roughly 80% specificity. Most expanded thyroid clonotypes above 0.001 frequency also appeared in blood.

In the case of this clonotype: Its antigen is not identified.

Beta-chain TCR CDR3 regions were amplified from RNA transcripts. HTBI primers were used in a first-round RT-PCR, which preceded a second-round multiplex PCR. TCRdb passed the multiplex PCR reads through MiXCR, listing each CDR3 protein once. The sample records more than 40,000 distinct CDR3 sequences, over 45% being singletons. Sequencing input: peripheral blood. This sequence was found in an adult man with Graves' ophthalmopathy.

CDR3 in amino acids: CASRMMGGGRTDTQYF. CDR3 DNA: TGTGCCAGCAGAATGATGGGCGGGGGCCGCACAGATACGCAGTATTTT. V is TRBV25-1 and J is TRBJ2-3; the D gene is possibly TRBD2 (7 bases). The CDR3 has 16 residues. The V gene's germline CDR1 is MGHDK and CDR2 SYGVNS. V lost 6 bases to trimming and J lost 1 base, with 17 bases between them.